These T cell receptor beta chains were read from a single sample in a study of molecular identifiers for immune sequencing clone quantification. In TCRdb, the PCR reads were re-called with MiXCR into one record per CDR3 protein. The sample holds about 640,000 distinct CDR3 sequences, about 20% seen once. The material sequenced was naive CD8+ T cells from blood, with Jurkat cell RNA spiked in. The origin of the receptors is a human donor in good health. Some libraries in this study had Jurkat cell RNA spiked in. Both conserved end residues are part of each CDR3. D genes are given only for firm matches. Each size is once, few or many counts, or a class when the clone is expanded.

d_call j_call cdr3_length v_call clone_size cdr3_aa cdr3_nt
. TRBJ2-1 12 TRBV5-6 many CASSTRLDEQFF TGTGCCAGCAGCACGCGACTCGATGAGCAGTTCTTC
TRBD1 TRBJ1-1 16 TRBV7-9 few CASSSTRTGENTEAFF TGTGCCAGCAGCTCAACCAGGACAGGAGAGAACACTGAAGCTTTCTTT
. TRBJ2-2 15 TRBV3-1 few CASMPPQTNTGELFF TGTGCCAGCATGCCGCCACAAACGAACACCGGGGAGCTGTTTTTT
TRBD1 TRBJ1-1 15 TRBV2 many CASRGTGGPQTEAFF TGTGCCAGCAGGGGGACAGGGGGCCCTCAGACTGAAGCTTTCTTT
TRBD2 TRBJ2-1 17 TRBV7-2 many CASSPTLGGRAGNEQFF TGTGCCAGCAGCCCCACATTGGGCGGGAGGGCCGGAAATGAGCAGTTCTTC
. TRBJ2-3 18 TRBV5-1 many CASSFPPQGVSSTDTQYF TGCGCCAGCAGCTTTCCTCCACAAGGGGTTAGTAGCACAGATACGCAGTATTTT
. TRBJ2-1 16 TRBV6-2/TRBV6-3 many CASSYSRQGGFDEQFF TGTGCCAGCAGTTACTCGAGGCAGGGAGGATTTGATGAGCAGTTCTTC
. TRBJ1-3 16 TRBV6-1 many CASSEIPGETGNTIYF TGTGCCAGCAGTGAAATCCCAGGGGAAACTGGAAACACCATATATTTT
TRBD2 TRBJ2-2 16 TRBV30 many CAWSVRAGVNTGELFF TGTGCCTGGAGTGTACGAGCGGGGGTGAACACCGGGGAGCTGTTTTTT
. TRBJ2-3 15 TRBV9 many CASSVGGSPADTQYF TGTGCCAGCAGCGTAGGGGGTTCTCCGGCAGATACGCAGTATTTT